The clone carrying this T cell receptor (beta chain) appeared many times. Germline V lookup: CDR1 SGHAT, CDR2 FQNNGV. The CDR3 is 13 amino acids. V gave up 0 bases and J gave up 5 bases, with 7 bases separating them. The entry originates in a study of patients and donors after allogeneic stem cell transplantation. A single record per CDR3 protein comes from TCRdb applying MiXCR to the RT-PCR reads. Found here are over 130,000 distinct CDR3 sequences, roughly 35% of them singletons; the top ten hold around half. V and J are TRBV11-2 and TRBJ1-2; D is undetermined. This clonotype was obtained from a human donor who was either an allogeneic HSCT recipient or a stem cell or donor lymphocyte infusion donor (not recorded which). It is not recorded whose cells these are; they may come from a transplant donor. Sequences were obtained from blood, either unsorted or a sorted T cell fraction (not recorded which). The CDR3 protein is CASSLERSYGYTF. The CDR3 coding sequence is TGTGCCAGCAGCTTAGAACGGTCGTATGGCTACACCTTC.